This T cell receptor (beta chain) was sequenced in a study of beta chain features in type 1 diabetes. Trimming took off 9 bases at V and 2 bases at J, with 19 bases between the two ends. The CDR3 has 15 residues. Germline CDR1 and CDR2: MNHEY and SVGAGI. Of the isolated RNA, all was reverse transcribed, and so the sequenced material was expressed TCRB transcripts. The data were produced by immunoSEQ multiplex PCR, yet TCRdb's version contains in-frame clones alone and is incomplete. The table records a few hundred thousand clones, about 14% of them present only once. The chain uses TRBV6-5 and TRBJ1-1, with a weak D call TRBD1 (5 bases). Sequenced input: central memory CD4+ T cells from blood. The TCR sequence derives from a man aged 30-40 years in good health. CDR3 loop: CASRRQIGQNTEAFF. The CDR3 DNA sequence: TGTGCCAGTAGGAGACAGATAGGACAAAACACTGAAGCTTTCTTT.